The 2 T cell receptor beta chains below come from one sample, sequenced in a study of blood T cell repertoires in COVID-19. Sequencing used immunoSEQ multiplex PCR; TCRdb keeps in-frame clones, though not all of them. Of about 130,000 clones listed, around 80% were seen once; the top ten hold about a sixth. The sample comprised peripheral blood. The source is a man aged 25 to 45 with COVID-19, enrolled during active disease.

The table lists this clone with a count of one. This chain connects TRBV3-1 (or the pseudogene TRBV3-2) to TRBJ2-7; 7 positions agree with TRBD2. The CDR3 runs 17 residues. V lost 0 bases and J lost 0; bases outside the gene matches: 8. In germline, CDR1 is LGHDT, CDR2 YNNKEL (reference sequence). As DNA, the CDR3 is TGTGCCAGCAGCCAAGAGGGGTTAAGCGGGACCTCCTACGAGCAGTACTTC. Protein: CASSQEGLSGTSYEQYF.

This clone was seen a handful of times. This chain joins TRBV30 and TRBJ2-1, with D possibly being TRBD2 (5 bases). V lost 1 base to trimming and J lost 6 bases, with 7 bases between them. Germline lookup yields CDR1 GTSNPN and CDR2 SVGIG (reference sequence). The CDR3 length is 12 residues. The CDR3 DNA reads as TGTGCCTGGAGTGCCAGCGGCAATGAGCAGTTCTTC. It is translated as CAWSASGNEQFF.